This T cell receptor beta chain was retrieved from a study of type 1 and type 2 diabetes patients. Study as a whole: Magnetic bead positive selection isolated CD4+ or CD8+ T cells from PBMCs. Overall study results and limits: In type 2 diabetes, highly-expanded CD4+ clones took a median approximately 3.6% of reads. Age and gender were not matched between study groups.

On this clonotype: Its target is not known.

All diabetic donors were classified as either type 1 or type 2 diabetes. PCR was run on genomic DNA. A primer set of 30 forward and 13 reverse primers amplified the CDR3. TCRdb re-derived calls from the multiplex PCR reads in MiXCR, one entry per CDR3 protein. The top ten clones hold roughly an eighth of a sample with 250,000 or so distinct CDR3 sequences, around 50% of them seen once. The CDR3 loop spans 11 amino acids. Trimming cost V 9 bases and J 7 bases, with 7 bases left between them. Germline CDR1 WNHNN, CDR2 SYGVQD (reference sequence). The specimen sequenced was peripheral blood mononuclear cells (PBMCs). This clonotype originated in a man between 18 and 29 years old with type 2 diabetes. The rearrangement uses TRBV10-1 and TRBJ1-6, with D unclear. The CDR3 DNA is TGCGCCAGTGGGGTGAATTCACCCCTCCACTTT. It translates to CASGVNSPLHF.